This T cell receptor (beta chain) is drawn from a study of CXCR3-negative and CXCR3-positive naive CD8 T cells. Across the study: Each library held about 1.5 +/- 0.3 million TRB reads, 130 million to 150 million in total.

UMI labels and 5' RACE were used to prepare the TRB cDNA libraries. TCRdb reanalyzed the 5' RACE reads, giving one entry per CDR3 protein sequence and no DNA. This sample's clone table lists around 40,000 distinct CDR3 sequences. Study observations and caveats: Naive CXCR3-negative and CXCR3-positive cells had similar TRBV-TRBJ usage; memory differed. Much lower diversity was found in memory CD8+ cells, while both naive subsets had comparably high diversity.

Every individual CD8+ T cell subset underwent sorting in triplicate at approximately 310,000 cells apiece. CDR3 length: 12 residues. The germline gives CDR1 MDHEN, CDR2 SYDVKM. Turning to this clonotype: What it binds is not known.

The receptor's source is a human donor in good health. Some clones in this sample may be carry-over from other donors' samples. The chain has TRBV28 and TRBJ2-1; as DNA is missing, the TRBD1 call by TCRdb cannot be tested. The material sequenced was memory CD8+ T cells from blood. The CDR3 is CASSFAPREQFF. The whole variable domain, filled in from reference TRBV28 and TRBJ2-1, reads DVKVTQSSRYLVKRTGEKVFLECVQDMDHENMFWYRQDPGLGLRLIYFSYDVKMKEKGDIPEGYSVSREKKERFSLILESASTNQTSMYLCASSFAPREQFFGPGTRLTVL.